This T cell receptor (beta chain) comes out of a study of blood T cell repertoires in COVID-19. The overall study: Nucleic acid was either cDNA or gDNA, and it came from T cells, B-cell-depleted T cells, or PBMCs.

The protocol was immunoSEQ multiplex PCR, while the TCRdb copy is restricted to in-frame clones and leaves out a portion. The sample contains fewer than 250,000 clones, roughly 87% of which appear only once. What was sequenced was PBMCs or T cells enriched from blood (not recorded which). The clonotype was recovered from a woman aged 25-40 years with acute COVID-19.

CDR3 nucleotide sequence: TGTGCCAGCAGCCTACAGGGAATGAACACCGGGGAGCTGTTTTTT. Protein product: CASSLQGMNTGELFF. The rearrangement links TRBV3-1 (or the pseudogene TRBV3-2) to TRBJ2-2; possible D gene TRBD1, 6 bases. Trimming left V 4 bases short and J 1 base short, with 10 bases between. Germline V lookup: CDR1 LGHDT, CDR2 YNNKEL (reference sequence). The CDR3 has 15 residues.